Listed below are T cell receptor beta chains from one sample, sequenced in a study of blood T cell repertoires in COVID-19. Assay used: immunoSEQ multiplex PCR; TCRdb lists only in-frame clones, some missing. The table lists approximately 200,000 clones, approximately 87% of them singletons. The material sequenced was peripheral blood. The source is a person aged 70 to 85 with COVID-19, enrolled during active disease. CDR3s include the opening cysteine and the closing phenylalanine or tryptophan. The D gene is left open where the match is weak. Only part of the rows carry a size: once, few, many, or a class if the clone is expanded.

DNA	CDR3	J	D	size	V
TGTGCCAGCAGCGTAGCTGGCCTTCTAAGGGGGGAGACCCAGTACTTC	CASSVAGLLRGETQYF	TRBJ2-5	NA	NA	TRBV9
TGTGCCAGCAGCGCGGGGGGTAACTACGAGCAGTACTTC	CASSAGGNYEQYF	TRBJ2-7	TRBD2	NA	TRBV11-3
TGTGCCAGCAGTTCCCGGCAGGGGGCGCATCTGAACAATCAGCCCCAGCATTTT	CASSSRQGAHLNNQPQHF	TRBJ1-5	TRBD1	NA	TRBV27
TGTGCCAGCAGCTTAGTCAGGGGGCGCGATCAAGAGACCCAGTACTTC	CASSLVRGRDQETQYF	TRBJ2-5	TRBD1	NA	TRBV7-2
TGCGCCAGCAGCCCGCCTTTGACAGGTGTACAAGAGACCCAGTACTTC	CASSPPLTGVQETQYF	TRBJ2-5	NA	once	TRBV5-1
TGTGCCATCAGACAGACTAGCTCCTACGAGCAGTACTTC	CAIRQTSSYEQYF	TRBJ2-7	NA	NA	TRBV10-3
TGTGCCAGCTCACAAGAGGACGGAGCGGGCTTTGGCTACACCTTC	CASSQEDGAGFGYTF	TRBJ1-2	NA	NA	TRBV18
TGTGCCTGGAGGGCTAGCGGGTTTTACAATGAGCAGTTCTTC	CAWRASGFYNEQFF	TRBJ2-1	TRBD2	NA	TRBV30
TGTGCCAGCAGTCGAGGGACAGGGAATCAGCCCCAGCATTTT	CASSRGTGNQPQHF	TRBJ1-5	TRBD1	NA	TRBV6-8
TGTGCCAGCAGTGAACTTAGCGGGAGGGCCAACCATGAGCAGTTCTTC	CASSELSGRANHEQFF	TRBJ2-1	TRBD2	NA	TRBV25-1
TGTGCCAGCAGTTACCCACAGGGTGGAACTGAAGCTTTCTTT	CASSYPQGGTEAFF	TRBJ1-1	NA	few	TRBV6-8
TGTGCCAGCAGCCGAATAGCGGGAGGGCCGACTGAGCAGTTCTTC	CASSRIAGGPTEQFF	TRBJ2-1	TRBD2	once	TRBV13
TGTGCCAGCAGCGGAACCAGGGAGACCCAGTACTTC	CASSGTRETQYF	TRBJ2-5	NA	NA	TRBV28
TGTGCCAGAAGCCCCAGATGGGGAGGGGACACTGAAGCTTTCTTT	CARSPRWGGDTEAFF	TRBJ1-1	NA	NA	TRBV5-3
TGTGCCAGCAGTTTGAACGGGAATGAGCAGTTCTTC	CASSLNGNEQFF	TRBJ2-1	NA	NA	TRBV12-3/TRBV12-4
TGTGCCAGCAGTGCGACAGGTCAGAACACTGAAGCTTTCTTT	CASSATGQNTEAFF	TRBJ1-1	NA	NA	TRBV9
TGTGCCAGCAGCTTGTTGACAGACAACACTGAAGCTTTCTTT	CASSLLTDNTEAFF	TRBJ1-1	NA	NA	TRBV5-4
TGTGCCATCAGTGACCACTCCTTCCGGGAGACCCAGTACTTC	CAISDHSFRETQYF	TRBJ2-5	NA	NA	TRBV10-3
TGTGCCAGTAGTCCCAGACTAGAGGCAGATACGCAGTATTTT	CASSPRLEADTQYF	TRBJ2-3	NA	NA	TRBV19
TGCGCCAGCAGCCGGTTTGGGCAGGGGCCCTACGAGCAGTACTTC	CASSRFGQGPYEQYF	TRBJ2-7	NA	NA	TRBV4-1
TGTGCCAGCAGCTTAGGGAGGGCAGGAAGCAATGAGCAGTTCTTC	CASSLGRAGSNEQFF	TRBJ2-1	NA	NA	TRBV7-2
TGTGCCAGCAGTGAAGATGTATCCAGGGCTGAGACCCAGTACTTC	CASSEDVSRAETQYF	TRBJ2-5	NA	NA	TRBV2
TGTGCCAGCAGTTTATCGGAGACGGTGAACACTGAAGCTTTCTTT	CASSLSETVNTEAFF	TRBJ1-1	NA	NA	TRBV27
TGTGCCAGCAGCGGGCGGACAGGGCCGGACACCATATATTTT	CASSGRTGPDTIYF	TRBJ1-3	TRBD1	NA	TRBV4-2
TGTGCCAGCAATCTGGGGGGTCTATCCTACGAGCAGTACTTC	CASNLGGLSYEQYF	TRBJ2-7	NA	NA	TRBV7-9
TGTGCCACAACGGCGGACAGGGGGATCGGTACCATATATTTT	CATTADRGIGTIYF	TRBJ1-3	TRBD1	NA	TRBV6-5
TGTGCCAGCAGTGGGGTAAACGGGGGGCGCGGAGAGACCCAGTACTTC	CASSGVNGGRGETQYF	TRBJ2-5	NA	NA	TRBV6-1
TGCGCCAGCAGACAACCGGGACTAGCCTACAATGAGCAGTTCTTC	CASRQPGLAYNEQFF	TRBJ2-1	TRBD2	NA	TRBV4-1
TGTGCCAGCAGCCTTAGGCTACGGACTTACAATGAGCAGTTCTTC	CASSLRLRTYNEQFF	TRBJ2-1	NA	few	TRBV13
TGTGCCAGCAGCCGGGACACCGGGGGGAGTTCACCCCTCCACTTT	CASSRDTGGSSPLHF	TRBJ1-6	NA	few	TRBV6-4
TGTGCCACCAGCGGGCCTCCAAGGGGGCTGTCACCCCTCCACTTT	CATSGPPRGLSPLHF	TRBJ1-6	TRBD1	NA	TRBV11-2
TGTGCCAGTACCTTGGGACTAGTCCAAGAGACCCAGTACTTC	CASTLGLVQETQYF	TRBJ2-5	TRBD2	NA	TRBV6-5
TGCAGCGTTGAAGCAGGGGGTAGAACTGAAGCTTTCTTT	CSVEAGGRTEAFF	TRBJ1-1	TRBD1	NA	TRBV29-1
TGCGCCAGCAGTCGACTAGCGGGGGACTTGCTCGAGCAGTACTTC	CASSRLAGDLLEQYF	TRBJ2-7	TRBD2	NA	TRBV10-1
TGTGCCAGCGGGTCGAGGGGACACCTCACAGATACGCAGTATTTT	CASGSRGHLTDTQYF	TRBJ2-3	NA	NA	TRBV28
TGTGCCAGCAGCCAAGATTCAGGGGAAGCTTTCTTT	CASSQDSGEAFF	TRBJ1-1	NA	NA	TRBV3-1/TRBV3-2
TGTGCCAGCAGCTTGGCGTTTGTAATATCCCAGGGCGAAAAACTGTTTTTT	CASSLAFVISQGEKLFF	TRBJ1-4	NA	NA	TRBV5-6
TGTGCCAGCAGCCCCATAGCGGGAGGGCCCGGAGAGACCCAGTACTTC	CASSPIAGGPGETQYF	TRBJ2-5	TRBD2	NA	TRBV7-6
TGTGCCAGCAGCCTAATGATACAGGGGGATAATGAAAAACTGTTTTTT	CASSLMIQGDNEKLFF	TRBJ1-4	TRBD1	NA	TRBV28
TGTGCCAGCAGCCCCGGGACAGGACAAGAGACCCAGTACTTC	CASSPGTGQETQYF	TRBJ2-5	TRBD1	NA	TRBV11-3
TGTGCCAGCAGTTCAGGAGGGGCTAGCAATCAGCCCCAGCATTTT	CASSSGGASNQPQHF	TRBJ1-5	NA	NA	TRBV28
TGCGCCAGCAGCCAAGATCCGGGACAGGGCACAGATACGCAGTATTTT	CASSQDPGQGTDTQYF	TRBJ2-3	TRBD1	NA	TRBV4-3